A selection of T cell receptor beta chains follows, all from one sample in a study of early T cells in non-severe SARS-CoV-2 infection. In TCRdb, the 5' RACE reads were re-called with MiXCR into one record per CDR3 protein. There are 60,000 to 80,000 distinct CDR3 sequences in the sample; 10% to 15% occur only once, and approximately 4% lies in the top ten. Material for sequencing was whole blood. The receptor source for this set is an adult who was a healthcare worker with PCR-confirmed SARS-CoV-2 infection or an uninfected control (not recorded which). The conserved cysteine and the conserved F or W are not part of the CDR3 here.

TRBV28 | ASITGSSYEQY
TRBV7-9 | ASRGPRRVS
TRBV11-2 | ASSPLETEAF
TRBV5-4 | ASSGGPYEQY
TRBV6-6 | ASERTGGQPQH
TRBV5-1 | ASSWTSGSPSYNEQF
TRBV20-1 | SARGYSGNQPQH
TRBV7-2 | ASSQGQTTGELF
TRBV29-1 | SVERREGGEQY
TRBV11-2 | ASSRRGGSYNEQF
TRBV29-1 | SVGGRVNEQY
TRBV30 | AWCPRTGGYPNIQY
TRBV7-9 | ASSLQRSSPRTDTQY
TRBV18 | ASSTGGGNQPQH
TRBV20-1 | SAITRLADSTDTQY
TRBV5-1 | ASSPIQIPQDTQY
TRBV19 | ASEGPAPASGANVLT
TRBV20-1 | SARGPPPGLAGPFTFGADEQF
TRBV7-2 | ASSPRLTQETQY
TRBV7-2 | ASSPRPAGGPGDTQY
TRBV10-3 | AISESNTSGREQY
TRBV6-6 | ASSFLAGNTGELF